The 27 T cell receptor beta chains below all came from one sample that was sequenced in a study of cytomegalovirus exposure and HLA in healthy donors. With 60 Vbeta and 13 Jbeta primers, the PCR was carried out. Assay: immunoSEQ multiplex PCR; the TCRdb copy retains only in-frame clones and omits some. The table shows under 170,000 clones, with just under 65% occurring only once. The specimen was PBMCs. Receptor source: a woman aged 60-75 years in good health and CMV-seropositive.

This clone was counted between two and nine times. The chain links TRBV19 to TRBJ1-6, with D unresolved. The germline V gene has CDR1 LNHDA and CDR2 SQIVND (reference sequence). The CDR3 sequence is 12 residues long. Deletions cut 8 bases from V and 10 bases from J, with 12 bases between. In DNA form, the CDR3 reads TGTGCCAGTCGGGCCGGGAGGTCACCCCTCCACTTT. Amino acids: CASRAGRSPLHF.

The rearrangement uses TRBV30 and TRBJ2-1; weak D call: TRBD1 (6 bases). The CDR3 is 12 residues long. Germline CDR1 GTSNPN, CDR2 SVGIG (reference sequence). Trimming took off 5 bases at V and 4 bases at J, with 9 bases between the two ends. The DNA for the CDR3 is TGTGCCTGGGCACAGGGTTACAATGAGCAGTTCTTC. This encodes CAWAQGYNEQFF.

CDR3 region: CASSVDGRTDEQYF. The CDR3 DNA reads as TGTGCCAGCAGCGTAGATGGAAGGACAGACGAGCAGTACTTC. V is TRBV9 and J is TRBJ2-7; a weak D match, TRBD1 (6 bases). The CDR3 is made up of 14 amino acids. V was pared by 0 bases and J by 5 bases, with 12 bases between. CDR1 is SGDLS, CDR2 YYNGEE, per germline.

The gene calls are TRBV18 and TRBJ2-1; the D gene is possibly TRBD2 (5 bases). The germline V and J ends were trimmed by 4 bases and 5 bases, with 9 bases remaining between them. From germline, CDR1 is KGHSH and CDR2 LQKENI. This CDR3 region has 13 residues. The CDR3 region has the DNA TGTGCCAGCTCACTGGAGAGGGACAATGAGCAGTTCTTC. Translating gives CASSLERDNEQFF.

The chain joins TRBV19 to TRBJ2-7; the match to TRBD2 covers 8 bases. This CDR3 is 14 amino acids long. The germline gives CDR1 LNHDA, CDR2 SQIVND (reference sequence). The ends lost 5 bases at V and 2 bases at J; junction bases unmatched: 5. In DNA form, the CDR3 reads TGTGCCAGTAGTCGGCGGGAGGCCGCCTACGAGCAGTACTTC. It yields the protein CASSRREAAYEQYF.

The gene calls are TRBV15 and TRBJ2-5; D is perhaps TRBD2 (7 bases). Per germline, CDR1 LNHNV and CDR2 YYDKDF (reference sequence). The CDR3 has 16 amino acids. With 3 bases removed from V and 1 base from J, the gap between germline ends came to 15 bases. The CDR3 DNA reads as TGTGCCACCAGCAGTGGGGAGGGGGGGCCCCAAGAGACCCAGTACTTC. Protein: CATSSGEGGPQETQYF.

This chain joins TRBV6-1 and TRBJ2-7; D gene uncertain. The V gene lost 5 bases and the J gene lost 0 bases, with 14 bases spanning the gap. CDR1 is MNHNS, CDR2 SASEGT, per germline. The CDR3 loop spans 15 amino acids. The CDR3 protein is CASSNDLWSSYEQYF. For the CDR3, the DNA is TGTGCCAGCAGTAACGACTTATGGAGCTCCTACGAGCAGTACTTC.

V usage is TRBV18 and J usage is TRBJ1-1; D is uncertain. The germline V gene has CDR1 KGHSH and CDR2 LQKENI. The CDR3 consists of 18 residues. Trimming took off 4 bases at V and 0 bases at J, with 21 bases between the two ends. The chain's CDR3 is CASSLEGKPDPMNTEAFF. The CDR3 nucleotides read TGTGCCAGCTCACTAGAGGGTAAACCAGACCCCATGAACACTGAAGCTTTCTTT.

The chain couples TRBV7-3 to TRBJ2-7, with a tentative D call TRBD2 (5 bases). The V gene's germline CDR1 is SGHTA and CDR2 FQGTGA. There are 14 residues in the CDR3. Trimming stripped 5 bases from V and 3 bases from J, with 14 bases between. In nucleotides, the CDR3 is TGTGCCAGCAGCCCTAAGCGACTAATCTACGAGCAGTACTTC. Residues: CASSPKRLIYEQYF.

V is TRBV10-3 and J is TRBJ2-7, with a weak D call TRBD1 (5 bases). V lost 3 bases to trimming and J lost 6 bases, with 9 bases between them. Germline V gene sequence: CDR1 ENHRY, CDR2 SYGVKD. The CDR3 loop spans 12 amino acids. The CDR3: CAISDQGSEQYF. In DNA form, the CDR3 reads TGTGCCATCAGTGACCAGGGTAGCGAGCAGTACTTC.

V gene TRBV29-1 combines with J gene TRBJ2-5; D possibly corresponds to TRBD1 (7 bases). The CDR3 is made up of 15 amino acids. V gave up 4 bases and J gave up 2 bases, with 17 bases separating them. CDR1 is SQVTM and CDR2 is ANQGSEA in the germline V gene. In DNA form, the CDR3 reads TGCAGCGTTGGTGGAGGGGGCGTTTTACAAGAGACCCAGTACTTC. This encodes CSVGGGGVLQETQYF.

This chain links TRBV30 with TRBJ1-4, with D unclear. The CDR3 runs to 13 residues. The V and J ends lost 5 bases and 9 bases respectively, with 16 bases between them. Germline V CDR1 and CDR2: GTSNPN, SVGIG (reference sequence). The CDR3 DNA follows: TGTGCCTGGGCGTACGGAGAGAGCCAAAAACTGTTTTTT. The encoded protein is CAWAYGESQKLFF.

This clone was picked up a small number of times. The genes are TRBV6-1 and TRBJ2-7; D is perhaps TRBD2 (5 bases). Germline CDR1 MNHNS, CDR2 SASEGT. The length of the CDR3 is 15 residues. The V gene lost 2 bases and the J gene lost 0 bases, with 11 bases spanning the gap. The CDR3 reads CASSEFGVNSYEQYF. The DNA for the CDR3 is TGTGCCAGCAGTGAATTCGGGGTCAACTCCTACGAGCAGTACTTC.

The V and J genes are TRBV19 and TRBJ2-1; 8 nucleotides line up with TRBD2. CDR1 is LNHDA, CDR2 SQIVND, per germline (reference sequence). Trimming removed 6 bases from V and 8 bases from J; junction bases left unmatched: 12. The CDR3 runs 15 residues. CDR3 residues: CASRPGTRVYDEQFF. The CDR3 DNA follows: TGTGCCAGTAGGCCCGGGACTAGGGTGTACGATGAGCAGTTCTTC.

V gene TRBV4-1 combines with J gene TRBJ2-1, with TRBD1 as a possible D gene (5 bases). There are 15 residues in the CDR3. From germline, CDR1 is MGHRA and CDR2 YSYEKL. V was shortened by 4 bases and J by 2 bases, with 12 bases between the two germline ends. CDR3 in amino acids: CASSLIGATYNEQFF. The CDR3 DNA is TGCGCCAGCAGCCTAATAGGGGCCACCTACAATGAGCAGTTCTTC.

As regards this clone: One end of the junction is discordant with germline, which a read error may explain. The V and J genes are TRBV7-2 and TRBJ1-2; TRBD1 matches 9 bases. The CDR3 contains 14 residues. Looked up from germline, CDR1 is SGHTA and CDR2 is FQGNSA. The CDR3 sequence is CASSSGQGDYGYTF. CDR3 DNA sequence: TGTGCCAGCAGCTCGGGACAGGGAGACTACGGCTACACCTTC.

The chain combines TRBV5-1 with TRBJ2-5; 9 nucleotides align to TRBD2. This CDR3 has 15 amino acids. V lost 6 bases, J lost 5 bases, and 11 bases stayed unmatched. Germline-derived CDR1 and CDR2 are SGHRS and YFSETQ. CDR3 amino acids: CASTLLAGGTETQYF. The CDR3 DNA follows: TGCGCCAGCACCCTTTTGGCGGGGGGGACGGAGACCCAGTACTTC. Complete variable domain (other parts from reference TRBV5-1 and TRBJ2-5): KAGVTQTPRYLIKTRGQQVTLSCSPISGHRSVSWYQQTPGQGLQFLFEYFSETQRNKGNFPGRFSGRQFSNSRSEMNVSTLELGDSALYLCASTLLAGGTETQYFGPGTRLLVL.

The chain has TRBV16 and TRBJ2-7, with 7 positions matching TRBD2. J gave up 7 bases and V 2 bases, and 8 bases lay outside the gene matches. The CDR3 totals 14 residues. Germline CDR1 KGHSY, CDR2 FQNENV. The CDR3 DNA is TGTGCCAGCAGCCAAGTAGCGGGTGCACGGGAGCAGTACTTC. Translated: CASSQVAGAREQYF.

V is TRBV9 and J is TRBJ2-5; possible D gene TRBD1, 5 bases. Germline V gene data show CDR1 as SGDLS and CDR2 as YYNGEE. Trimming removed 4 bases at V and 0 bases at J, with 10 bases between. There are 14 residues in the CDR3. The CDR3 spells CASSSPTDQETQYF. Written as DNA, the CDR3 is TGTGCCAGCAGCTCCCCGACAGACCAAGAGACCCAGTACTTC.

This clone was found a few times. This rearrangement joins TRBV19 to TRBJ2-7; 7 bases align to TRBD2. J was trimmed by 0 bases and V by 5 bases; bases with no gene match: 7. In germline, CDR1 is LNHDA, CDR2 SQIVND (reference sequence). This CDR3 is 15 amino acids long. CDR3 DNA sequence: TGTGCCAGTAGTCCTGACGGGAGGAGCTCCTACGAGCAGTACTTC. It encodes CASSPDGRSSYEQYF.

The chain joins TRBV7-2 to TRBJ2-3; tentatively, D is TRBD1 (6 bases). V lost 5 bases and J lost 6, with 9 bases in between. CDR3 length equals 12 residues. Germline-derived CDR1 and CDR2 are SGHTA and FQGNSA. CDR3 in amino acids: CASSDRLDTQYF. In nucleotides, the CDR3 is TGTGCCAGCAGCGACAGGTTGGATACGCAGTATTTT. Using reference TRBV7-2 and TRBJ2-3 for the parts outside the CDR3, the full variable domain is GAGVSQSPSNKVTEKGKDVELRCDPISGHTALYWYRQSLGQGLEFLIYFQGNSAPDKSGLPSDRFSAERTGGSVSTLTIQRTQQEDSAVYLCASSDRLDTQYFGPGTRLTVL.

The chain recombines TRBV5-8 with TRBJ1-1, with D tentatively TRBD1 (5 bases). Germline CDR1 and CDR2: SGHTS and YDEGEE. The CDR3 covers 15 residues. V was cut by 4 bases and J by 1 base, with 14 bases left in between. The CDR3 DNA sequence: TGTGCCAGCAGCCCACTGGGGGGATCGAACACTGAAGCTTTCTTT. This encodes CASSPLGGSNTEAFF.

The chain links TRBV19 to TRBJ1-5, with 10 bases identical to TRBD1. V lost 7 bases and J lost 7; bases outside the gene matches: 4. Germline V gives CDR1 LNHDA, CDR2 SQIVND (reference sequence). CDR3 length equals 13 residues. CDR3 region: CASKATGGQPQHF. CDR3 nucleotide sequence: TGTGCCAGTAAAGCGACAGGGGGCCAGCCCCAGCATTTT.

This clone was seen just once. The V gene is TRBV7-7, the J gene TRBJ2-7; D not certain. V shed 5 bases and J shed 1 base, with 15 bases lying between them. The CDR3 totals 15 residues. Looked up from germline, CDR1 is SSHAT and CDR2 is FNYEAQ (reference sequence). CDR3 in DNA: TGTGCCAGCAGCCGAGGCACCGGTCGTTCCTACGAGCAGTACTTC. Translation: CASSRGTGRSYEQYF. Together with reference TRBV7-7 and TRBJ2-7, the CDR3 gives the full variable domain: GAGVSQSPRYKVTKRGQDVTLRCDPISSHATLYWYQQALGQGPEFLTYFNYEAQPDKSGLPSDRFSAERPEGSISTLTIQRTEQRDSAMYRCASSRGTGRSYEQYFGPGTRLTVT.

The V and J genes are TRBV5-5 and TRBJ1-1; D might be TRBD1 (5 bases). Germline CDR1 is SGHKS and CDR2 is YYEKEE (reference sequence). The CDR3 totals 14 residues. Trimming shortened V by 0 bases and J by 2 bases, and 8 bases separated the two germline ends. CDR3 sequence: CASSLETVNTEAFF. The CDR3 nucleotides are TGTGCCAGCAGCTTGGAGACAGTTAACACTGAAGCTTTCTTT.

This clone was recorded a few times. The V call is TRBV7-2, the J call TRBJ1-1; TRBD1 matches 9 bases. Germline assignment: CDR1 SGHTA and CDR2 FQGNSA. Trimming removed 7 bases from V and 7 bases from J; junction bases left unmatched: 7. This CDR3 is built from 13 residues. The CDR3 reads CASTYRQGGEAFF. CDR3 coding DNA: TGTGCCAGCACCTACCGACAGGGGGGTGAAGCTTTCTTT. The full variable domain, its missing parts supplied by reference TRBV7-2 and TRBJ1-1, is GAGVSQSPSNKVTEKGKDVELRCDPISGHTALYWYRQSLGQGLEFLIYFQGNSAPDKSGLPSDRFSAERTGGSVSTLTIQRTQQEDSAVYLCASTYRQGGEAFFGQGTRLTVV.

This clone was detected only a few times. V and J are TRBV4-1 and TRBJ2-3; tentative D call: TRBD1 (6 bases). This CDR3 is 16 amino acids long. The V end lost 3 bases, the J end lost 0 bases, and 13 bases lay between the germline ends. Germline lookup yields CDR1 MGHRA and CDR2 YSYEKL. The CDR3 bases are TGCGCCAGCAGCCACCCGGGACACCCTAGCACAGATACGCAGTATTTT. It is translated as CASSHPGHPSTDTQYF.